These T cell receptor beta chains were read from a single sample in a study of OX40 agonist ivuxolimab in advanced cancers. The assay was immunoSEQ multiplex PCR, and TCRdb's table has in-frame clones only and misses some. The table has just over 60,000 clones, more than 85% seen once; the top ten hold 0.62%. Source: CD4+ or CD8+ T cells sorted from blood, taken in a trial of the OX40 agonist ivuxolimab. The origin of the receptors is an adult with an advanced solid tumor such as melanoma, head and neck, liver or kidney cancer. Each CDR3 is given with its conserved first and last residue. D genes are given only for firm matches. Only some rows state a clone size, as once, few, many or a class for expanded clones.

j_call: TRBJ2-5
v_call: TRBV7-8
clone_size: once
d_call: -
cdr3_nt: TGTGCCAGCAGCTTAGCGCTTCGTAGGGAGACCCAGTACTTC
cdr3_aa: CASSLALRRETQYF

j_call: TRBJ2-1
v_call: TRBV11-1
clone_size: -
d_call: TRBD2
cdr3_nt: TGTGCCAGCAGTCCCGGGGGGGGAGCCTACAATGAGCAGTTCTTC
cdr3_aa: CASSPGGGAYNEQFF

j_call: TRBJ1-5
v_call: TRBV30
clone_size: -
d_call: -
cdr3_nt: TGTGCCTGGAGTGCAAACCAGGGTTATCAGCCCCAGCATTTT
cdr3_aa: CAWSANQGYQPQHF

j_call: TRBJ2-7
v_call: TRBV12-5
clone_size: -
d_call: -
cdr3_nt: TGTGCTAGTGGTTTGGTACAATGGGTTCACACCTCCTACGAGCAGTACTTC
cdr3_aa: CASGLVQWVHTSYEQYF

j_call: TRBJ2-7
v_call: TRBV7-8
clone_size: -
d_call: TRBD2
cdr3_nt: TGTGCCAGCAGCTTATGGGTAGCGGGACTCTCCTACGAGCAGTACTTC
cdr3_aa: CASSLWVAGLSYEQYF

j_call: TRBJ2-3
v_call: TRBV5-1
clone_size: few
d_call: -
cdr3_nt: TGCGCCAGCAGCGTCGCAGCGAGCGGCACAGATACGCAGTATTTT
cdr3_aa: CASSVAASGTDTQYF

j_call: TRBJ2-3
v_call: TRBV5-1
clone_size: -
d_call: TRBD2
cdr3_nt: TGCGCCAGCAGCCACCAGCGGGGCGCTGGGGAAACGCAGTATTTT
cdr3_aa: CASSHQRGAGETQYF

j_call: TRBJ1-1
v_call: TRBV6-5
clone_size: -
d_call: -
cdr3_nt: TGTGCCAGCAGTGAGGGACTTATGAACACTGAAGCTTTCTTT
cdr3_aa: CASSEGLMNTEAFF

j_call: TRBJ2-7
v_call: TRBV29-1
clone_size: -
d_call: -
cdr3_nt: TGCAGCGGCGGCGGCGGGCTCCGCGAGCAGTACTTC
cdr3_aa: CSGGGGLREQYF

j_call: TRBJ2-3
v_call: TRBV18
clone_size: -
d_call: TRBD2
cdr3_nt: TGTGCCAGCTCACCGATACTAGCGGGGGCTAGCACAGATACGCAGTATTTT
cdr3_aa: CASSPILAGASTDTQYF

j_call: TRBJ2-4
v_call: TRBV19
clone_size: -
d_call: TRBD2
cdr3_nt: TGTGCCAGTAGTATAAGTGGTAGCGGGAGGGCCAAAAACATTCAGTACTTC
cdr3_aa: CASSISGSGRAKNIQYF

j_call: TRBJ2-2
v_call: TRBV5-4
clone_size: -
d_call: TRBD2
cdr3_nt: TGTGCCAGCAGCCCGACCGGGGGGGTCAACACCGGGGAGCTGTTTTTT
cdr3_aa: CASSPTGGVNTGELFF

j_call: TRBJ2-2
v_call: TRBV6-5
clone_size: -
d_call: -
cdr3_nt: TGTGCCAGCAGTGTTGGGCCTTCCACCGGGGAGCTGTTTTTT
cdr3_aa: CASSVGPSTGELFF

j_call: TRBJ1-3
v_call: TRBV2
clone_size: -
d_call: -
cdr3_nt: TGTGCCAGCAGTAGCGGTTCTGGAAACACCATATATTTT
cdr3_aa: CASSSGSGNTIYF

j_call: TRBJ2-7
v_call: TRBV6-5
clone_size: -
d_call: -
cdr3_nt: TGTGCCAGCGTTGACAACTACGAGCAGTACTTC
cdr3_aa: CASVDNYEQYF

j_call: TRBJ2-1
v_call: TRBV7-8
clone_size: -
d_call: TRBD2
cdr3_nt: TGTGCCAGCAGCTATCTAGCGGGGGGGCCGGTCAATGAGCAGTTCTTC
cdr3_aa: CASSYLAGGPVNEQFF

j_call: TRBJ1-2
v_call: TRBV4-1
clone_size: -
d_call: -
cdr3_nt: TGCGCCAGCAGCCAATTTCAGTCAGGGTTAAATGGCTACACCTTC
cdr3_aa: CASSQFQSGLNGYTF

j_call: TRBJ1-6
v_call: TRBV30
clone_size: -
d_call: TRBD1
cdr3_nt: TGTGCCTGGAAGGACAGGGTGGATTCACCCCTCCACTTT
cdr3_aa: CAWKDRVDSPLHF

j_call: TRBJ2-5
v_call: TRBV20-1
clone_size: -
d_call: -
cdr3_nt: TGCAGTGCTAGACTTGGCGAGACCCAGTACTTC
cdr3_aa: CSARLGETQYF

j_call: TRBJ2-3
v_call: TRBV7-2
clone_size: -
d_call: -
cdr3_nt: TGTGCCAGCAGCTTATGGGGGTCCACAGATACGCAGTATTTT
cdr3_aa: CASSLWGSTDTQYF

j_call: TRBJ2-3
v_call: TRBV5-1
clone_size: -
d_call: TRBD2
cdr3_nt: TGCGCCAGCAGCTCAAGGACTAGCGGGGGGTGGAATACGCAGTATTTT
cdr3_aa: CASSSRTSGGWNTQYF

j_call: TRBJ2-3
v_call: TRBV30
clone_size: -
d_call: TRBD2
cdr3_nt: TGTGCCTGGACCCAGGGACTAGCGGGGGTCATCACAGATACGCAGTATTTT
cdr3_aa: CAWTQGLAGVITDTQYF

j_call: TRBJ2-7
v_call: TRBV28
clone_size: -
d_call: TRBD2
cdr3_nt: TGTGCCAGCAGTATAGCGGGAGAAGCCCTACGCGAGCAGTACTTC
cdr3_aa: CASSIAGEALREQYF

j_call: TRBJ2-1
v_call: TRBV27
clone_size: -
d_call: TRBD1
cdr3_nt: TGTGCCAGCAGTTTGCACAGGGGCAATGAGCAGTTCTTC
cdr3_aa: CASSLHRGNEQFF

j_call: TRBJ1-2
v_call: TRBV19
clone_size: -
d_call: TRBD1
cdr3_nt: TGTGCCAGTAGTTTAACACAGGGGGCCGGTCCGGGCTACACCTTC
cdr3_aa: CASSLTQGAGPGYTF

j_call: TRBJ2-7
v_call: TRBV6-9
clone_size: -
d_call: -
cdr3_nt: TGTGCCAGCAGTTACAGAAGAGGGTACGAGCAGTACTTC
cdr3_aa: CASSYRRGYEQYF

j_call: TRBJ2-2
v_call: TRBV6-1
clone_size: -
d_call: TRBD2
cdr3_nt: TGTGCCAGCAGGGGAACGGGACTAGAGATCGGGGAGCTGTTTTTT
cdr3_aa: CASRGTGLEIGELFF

j_call: TRBJ2-3
v_call: TRBV10-3
clone_size: -
d_call: TRBD2
cdr3_nt: TGTGCCATCAGTGACCTAGCGGGGGGGACAGATACGCAGTATTTT
cdr3_aa: CAISDLAGGTDTQYF

j_call: TRBJ1-1
v_call: TRBV18
clone_size: -
d_call: TRBD1
cdr3_nt: TGTGCCAGCTCACCGGGACAGGGCCTGAACACTGAAGCTTTCTTT
cdr3_aa: CASSPGQGLNTEAFF